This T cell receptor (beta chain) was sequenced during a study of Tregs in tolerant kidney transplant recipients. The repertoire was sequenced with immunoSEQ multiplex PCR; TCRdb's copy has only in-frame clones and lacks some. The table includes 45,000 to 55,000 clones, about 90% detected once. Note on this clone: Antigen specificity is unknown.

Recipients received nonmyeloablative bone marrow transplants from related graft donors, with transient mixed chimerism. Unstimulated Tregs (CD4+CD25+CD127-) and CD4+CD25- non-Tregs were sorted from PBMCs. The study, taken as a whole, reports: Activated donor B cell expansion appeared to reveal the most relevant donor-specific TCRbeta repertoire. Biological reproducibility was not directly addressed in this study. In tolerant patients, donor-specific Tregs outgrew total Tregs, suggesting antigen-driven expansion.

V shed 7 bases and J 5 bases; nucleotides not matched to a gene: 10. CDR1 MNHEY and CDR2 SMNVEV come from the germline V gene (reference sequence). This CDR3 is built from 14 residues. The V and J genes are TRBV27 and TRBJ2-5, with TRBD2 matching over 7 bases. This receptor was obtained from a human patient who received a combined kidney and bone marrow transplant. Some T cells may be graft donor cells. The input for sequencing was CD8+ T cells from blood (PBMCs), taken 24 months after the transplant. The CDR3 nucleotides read TGTGCCAGCACTCCCAGCGGGAATGAGGAGACCCAGTACTTC. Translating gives CASTPSGNEETQYF.